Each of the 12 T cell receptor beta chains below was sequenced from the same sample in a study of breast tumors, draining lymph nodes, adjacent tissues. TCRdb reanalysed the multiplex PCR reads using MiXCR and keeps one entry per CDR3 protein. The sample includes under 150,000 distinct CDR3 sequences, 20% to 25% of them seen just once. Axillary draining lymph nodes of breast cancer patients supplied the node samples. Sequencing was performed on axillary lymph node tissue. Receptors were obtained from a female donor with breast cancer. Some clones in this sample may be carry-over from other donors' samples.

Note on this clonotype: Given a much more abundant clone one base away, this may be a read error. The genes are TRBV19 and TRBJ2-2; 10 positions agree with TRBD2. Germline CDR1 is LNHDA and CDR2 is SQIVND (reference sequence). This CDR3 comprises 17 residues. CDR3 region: CASSTKGLAANTGELLF. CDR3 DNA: TGTGCCAGTAGTACAAAAGGACTAGCGGCGAACACCGGGGAGCTGCTTTTT. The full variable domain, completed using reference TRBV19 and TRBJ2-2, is DGGITQSPKYLFRKEGQNVTLSCEQNLNHDAMYWYRQDPGQGLRLIYYSQIVNDFQKGDIAEGYSVSREKKESFPLTVTSAQKNPTAFYLCASSTKGLAANTGELLFGEGSRLTVL.

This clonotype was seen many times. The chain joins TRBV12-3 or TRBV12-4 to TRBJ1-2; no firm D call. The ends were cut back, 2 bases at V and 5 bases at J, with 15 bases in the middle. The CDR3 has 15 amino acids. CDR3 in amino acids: CASSLSPAYSYGYTF. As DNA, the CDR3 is TGTGCCAGCAGTTTAAGTCCAGCTTACAGTTATGGCTACACCTTC.

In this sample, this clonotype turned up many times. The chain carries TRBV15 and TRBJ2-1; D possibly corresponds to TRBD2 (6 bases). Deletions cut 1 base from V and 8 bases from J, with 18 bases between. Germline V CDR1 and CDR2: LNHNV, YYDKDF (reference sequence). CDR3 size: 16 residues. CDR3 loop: CATSRGSTGVTHEQFF. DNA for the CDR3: TGTGCCACCAGCAGAGGAAGTACGGGAGTTACACATGAGCAGTTCTTC.

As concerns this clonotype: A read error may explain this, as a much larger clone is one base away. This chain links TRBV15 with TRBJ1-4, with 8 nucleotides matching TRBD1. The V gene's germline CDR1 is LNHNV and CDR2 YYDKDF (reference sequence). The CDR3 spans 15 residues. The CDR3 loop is CATSGDRGTNEKLFF. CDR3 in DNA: TGTGCCACCAGCGGAGACAGGGGAACTAATGAAAAACTGTTTTTT.

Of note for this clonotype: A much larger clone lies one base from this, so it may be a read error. CDR3 nucleotide sequence: TGTGCCAGTAGTATAGGGGTTTCTGCAACTAAAGAAAAACTGTTTTTT. Translating it yields CASSIGVSATKEKLFF. This chain links TRBV19 with TRBJ1-4; the D is unclear. The CDR3 spans 16 residues. Germline assignment: CDR1 LNHDA and CDR2 SQIVND (reference sequence).

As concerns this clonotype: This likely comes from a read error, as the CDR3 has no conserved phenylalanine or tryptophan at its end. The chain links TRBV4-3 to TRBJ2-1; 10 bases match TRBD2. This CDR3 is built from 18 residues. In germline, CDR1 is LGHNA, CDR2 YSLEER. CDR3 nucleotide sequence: TGCGCCGGCAGCCAAGGTAGAGCGGGAGGGAGCTCCTACAATGAGCAGTTCTGC. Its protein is CAGSQGRAGGSSYNEQFC.

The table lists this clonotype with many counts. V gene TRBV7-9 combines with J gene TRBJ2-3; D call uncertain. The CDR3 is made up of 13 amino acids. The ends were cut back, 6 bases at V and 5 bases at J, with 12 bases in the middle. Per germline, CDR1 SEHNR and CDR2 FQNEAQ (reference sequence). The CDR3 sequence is CASSQDFEDTQYF. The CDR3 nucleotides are TGTGCCAGCAGTCAGGATTTCGAAGATACGCAGTATTTT.

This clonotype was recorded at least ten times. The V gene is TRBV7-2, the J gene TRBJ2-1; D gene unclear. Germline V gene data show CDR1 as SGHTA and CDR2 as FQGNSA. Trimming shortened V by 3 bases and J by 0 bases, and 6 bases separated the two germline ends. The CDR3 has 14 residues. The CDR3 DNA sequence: TGTGCCAGCAGCTTTTATAGCTCCTACAATGAGCAGTTCTTC. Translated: CASSFYSSYNEQFF.

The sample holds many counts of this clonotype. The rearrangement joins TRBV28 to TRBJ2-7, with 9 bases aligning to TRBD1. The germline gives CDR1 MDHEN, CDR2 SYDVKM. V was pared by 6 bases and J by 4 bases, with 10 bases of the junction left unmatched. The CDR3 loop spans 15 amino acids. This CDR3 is CASSPIGQGLYEQYF. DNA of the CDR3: TGTGCCAGCAGCCCGATCGGACAGGGGTTGTACGAGCAGTACTTC.

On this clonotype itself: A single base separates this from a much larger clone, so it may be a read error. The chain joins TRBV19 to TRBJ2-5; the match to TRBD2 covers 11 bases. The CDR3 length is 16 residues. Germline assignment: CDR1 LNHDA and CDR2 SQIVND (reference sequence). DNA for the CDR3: TGTGCCAGTAGTATAGAGGGGACTAGCGGCCAACAGACCCAGTACTTC. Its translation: CASSIEGTSGQQTQYF.

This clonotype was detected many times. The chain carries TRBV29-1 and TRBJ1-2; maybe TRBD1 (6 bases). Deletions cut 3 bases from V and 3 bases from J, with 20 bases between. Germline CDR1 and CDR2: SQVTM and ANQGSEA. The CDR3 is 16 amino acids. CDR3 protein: CSVDSRVPQGDYGYTF. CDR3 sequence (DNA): TGCAGCGTTGACAGTCGAGTTCCACAGGGTGACTATGGCTACACCTTC.

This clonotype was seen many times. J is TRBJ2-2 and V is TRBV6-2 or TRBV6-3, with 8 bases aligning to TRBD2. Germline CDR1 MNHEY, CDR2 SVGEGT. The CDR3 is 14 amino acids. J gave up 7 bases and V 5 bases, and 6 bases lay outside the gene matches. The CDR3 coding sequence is TGTGCCAGCAGTCTCCCTAGCGGGCTCGGGGAGCTGTTTTTT. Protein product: CASSLPSGLGELFF.